This T cell receptor beta chain emerged from a study of blood T cell repertoires in COVID-19. Study-wide background: Sources were T cells, B-cell-depleted T cells, or PBMCs; the material itself was cDNA or gDNA.

Sequenced by immunoSEQ multiplex PCR; TCRdb stores in-frame clones only, minus some. The data show under 200,000 clones, over 80% seen once. CDR3 length equals 16 residues. V lost 2 bases to trimming and J lost 6 bases; unmatched junction nucleotides: 10. Germline V gene lookup returns CDR1 MNHNY and CDR2 SVGAGI (reference sequence). This clone appeared a few times. What was sequenced was peripheral blood. The receptor was derived from a man aged 70 or older who had recovered from COVID-19. The chain couples TRBV6-6 to TRBJ1-5, with 7 bases identical to TRBD1. The CDR3 here is CASSYPRQGRTQPQHF. CDR3 sequence (DNA): TGTGCCAGCAGTTACCCCAGACAGGGTCGAACTCAGCCCCAGCATTTT.